Listed below are T cell receptor beta chains from one sample, sequenced in a study of T cell responses to AZD1222 COVID-19 vaccine. Repertoires were generated with immunoSEQ multiplex PCR, while TCRdb's copy carries only in-frame clones and drops some. This table has some 130,000 clones, roughly 85% appearing once. The sample consisted of peripheral blood, taken on day 0 of AZD1222 vaccination. The source is an adult in good health. The CDR3 runs from the conserved cysteine through the conserved F or W. Each record gives: clone size, D gene, J gene, V gene, CDR3 DNA, CDR3 protein. D genes are given only for firm matches. The size field is filled for only some rows; it gives once, few, many or a size class.

- | - | TRBJ1-1 | TRBV6-5 | TGTGCCAGCGAAGGTAGTCCACAGGGCTCGAGCGCTTTCTTT | CASEGSPQGSSAFF
- | - | TRBJ1-2 | TRBV6-1 | TGTGCCAGCAGTGAATTCAGGGATGGCTACACCTTC | CASSEFRDGYTF
- | - | TRBJ1-2 | TRBV7-2 | TGTGCCAGCAGCTTAGCGGGGGTCTTGATCTATGGCTACACCTTC | CASSLAGVLIYGYTF
few | - | TRBJ1-2 | TRBV15 | TGTGCCACCAGCAGGCAGACAGGCTCGGATGGCTACACCTTC | CATSRQTGSDGYTF
- | - | TRBJ1-2 | TRBV11-3 | TGTGCCAGCAGCGCGGGGGGTGCTAACTATGGCTACACCTTC | CASSAGGANYGYTF
- | - | TRBJ2-2 | TRBV9 | TGTGCCAGCAGCCCGACTCCGGGGGCCACCGGGGAGCTGTTTTTT | CASSPTPGATGELFF
- | - | TRBJ1-2 | TRBV6-5 | TGTGCCAGCAGTTCCGTCAACCTCCCTAGGGATGGCTACACCTTC | CASSSVNLPRDGYTF
- | TRBD1 | TRBJ1-3 | TRBV7-8 | TGTGCCAGCAGTTATGACAGGGTTGGAAACACCATATATTTT | CASSYDRVGNTIYF
- | TRBD2 | TRBJ2-1 | TRBV7-9 | TGTGCCAGCAGCAGTAGGGCAGCGGGAGTGCGGAATGAGCAGTTCTTC | CASSSRAAGVRNEQFF
- | TRBD1 | TRBJ1-5 | TRBV18 | TGTGCCAGCTCACAGCCTGGGACAGGTAGCAATCAGCCCCAGCATTTT | CASSQPGTGSNQPQHF
- | TRBD1 | TRBJ1-1 | TRBV2 | TGTGCCAGCAGGGACGGACAGGGGAACACTGAAGCTTTCTTT | CASRDGQGNTEAFF
- | TRBD1 | TRBJ1-2 | TRBV25-1 | TGTGCCAGCAGTACCGGGACAGGGTATGGCTACACCTTC | CASSTGTGYGYTF
- | TRBD1 | TRBJ1-2 | TRBV7-6 | TGTGCCAGCAGCCTTTCGACAGGGGGCTACTATGGCTACACCTTC | CASSLSTGGYYGYTF
once | - | TRBJ1-3 | TRBV30 | TGTGCCCGGAGTGTACAGGGAAACACCATATATTTT | CARSVQGNTIYF
- | TRBD1 | TRBJ1-1 | TRBV5-1 | TGCGCCAGCAGCCTGGACAGGGGACCGAACACTGAAGCTTTCTTT | CASSLDRGPNTEAFF
- | - | TRBJ1-2 | TRBV18 | TGTGCCAGCTCACGCGGGACGGTGAATAACTATGGCTACACCTTC | CASSRGTVNNYGYTF
- | - | TRBJ1-4 | TRBV20-1 | TGCAGTGCTAGTGAGGAGTTTTCTAATGAAAAACTGTTTTTT | CSASEEFSNEKLFF
few | TRBD2 | TRBJ2-1 | TRBV6-2/TRBV6-3 | TGTGCCAGCAGCAGACTAGCGGGAGGGCCATATGAGCAGTTCTTC | CASSRLAGGPYEQFF
- | - | TRBJ1-5 | TRBV5-5 | TGTGCCAGCAGCTTGGAGGACGGCCCCTTTAATCAGCCCCAGCATTTT | CASSLEDGPFNQPQHF
- | - | TRBJ1-1 | TRBV7-9 | TGTGCCAGCAGCTTAGGCAGGAACACTGAAGCTTTCTTT | CASSLGRNTEAFF
- | - | TRBJ1-2 | TRBV6-2/TRBV6-3 | TGTGCCAGCAGTATGCGGGCGAACTATGGCTACACCTTC | CASSMRANYGYTF
- | TRBD1 | TRBJ1-1 | TRBV5-6 | TGTGCCAGCAGCTTAATCCCCGGACAGGGGGGGATTGCTTTCTTT | CASSLIPGQGGIAFF
- | - | TRBJ2-5 | TRBV5-6 | TGTGCCAGCAGATGGGGCATAGGGGAGACCCAGTACTTC | CASRWGIGETQYF
few | TRBD1 | TRBJ1-2 | TRBV29-1 | TGCAGCGTGATGGGAGGACAGGGAAACTATGGCTACACCTTC | CSVMGGQGNYGYTF
- | - | TRBJ1-5 | TRBV4-2 | TGTGCCAGCAGCCCACAGGGTAAGAGTCAGCCCCAGCATTTT | CASSPQGKSQPQHF
few | TRBD2 | TRBJ2-5 | TRBV5-4 | TGTGCCAGCAGCTGGACTAGCGGGGGGTCCGGGGAGACCCAGTACTTC | CASSWTSGGSGETQYF
- | - | TRBJ1-2 | TRBV6-5 | TGTGCCAGCAGGACTATAGGGGCAAGCTATGGCTACACCTTC | CASRTIGASYGYTF
- | - | TRBJ1-1 | TRBV6-1 | TGTGCCAGCAGTGAAAATGTAGGAGCGAACACTGAAGCTTTCTTT | CASSENVGANTEAFF
- | - | TRBJ2-5 | TRBV11-2 | TGTGCCAGCAGCCACCAAGAGACCCAGTACTTC | CASSHQETQYF
- | TRBD1 | TRBJ1-6 | TRBV19 | TGTGCCAGTAGTAGGACAGGGTTTTCACCCCTCCACTTT | CASSRTGFSPLHF
- | TRBD1 | TRBJ1-2 | TRBV29-1 | TGCAGCGTTGAAAAAGGGTTAGGGACAGGGCACTATGGCTACACCTTC | CSVEKGLGTGHYGYTF
- | TRBD1 | TRBJ1-2 | TRBV18 | TGTGCCAGCTCGCCCGTTGACAGGGCTAACTATGGCTACACCTTC | CASSPVDRANYGYTF
few | - | TRBJ2-3 | TRBV7-3 | TGTGCCAGCAGCACCGTCGTCTCGGGGTCCACAGATACGCAGTATTTT | CASSTVVSGSTDTQYF
- | - | TRBJ1-6 | TRBV19 | TGTGCCAGTAGTATAGAGGGGGGAGCGTATTCACCCCTCCACTTT | CASSIEGGAYSPLHF
- | - | TRBJ2-5 | TRBV11-2 | TGTGCCAGCAGCCGGGGAGGGGGTGAGACCCAGTACTTC | CASSRGGGETQYF
- | - | TRBJ1-3 | TRBV5-6 | TGTGCCAGCAGCCGGGCAGGGACAGGAAACACCATATATTTT | CASSRAGTGNTIYF
- | - | TRBJ2-7 | TRBV11-2 | TGTGCCAGCAGCACAGGGTTCGGCGACGAGCAGTACTTC | CASSTGFGDEQYF
- | TRBD1 | TRBJ1-5 | TRBV18 | TGTGCCAGCTCACCACCAGGACAGGGGGGGTCTAGCAATCAGCCCCAGCATTTT | CASSPPGQGGSSNQPQHF
few | - | TRBJ2-7 | TRBV3-1/TRBV3-2 | TGTGCCAGCAGCCACTTAGGCAACGAGCAGTACTTC | CASSHLGNEQYF
- | - | TRBJ2-1 | TRBV25-1 | TGTGCCAGCAGTCGCCCCTCCCACGAGCAGTTCTTC | CASSRPSHEQFF
few | - | TRBJ2-3 | TRBV7-6 | TGTGCCAGCAGCCTTCTGGGGACAGATACGCAGTATTTT | CASSLLGTDTQYF
- | TRBD1 | TRBJ1-2 | TRBV5-1 | TGCGCCAGCAGACCTGGACAGGGATATGGCTACACCTTC | CASRPGQGYGYTF
- | - | TRBJ2-2 | TRBV6-5 | TGTGCCAGCTCCCCCCGGGGACACCAAACCGGGGAGCTGTTTTTT | CASSPRGHQTGELFF